A selection of T cell receptor beta chains follows, all from one sample in a study of long-term antiretroviral therapy in people with HIV. The table came from immunoSEQ multiplex PCR; TCRdb's copy has only in-frame clones and leaves some out. The sample contains 14,000 or so clones, 75% to 85% of which appear only once. The specimen was unsorted PBMCs, collected 0.4 years after starting antiretroviral therapy. Receptor source: a man aged 25-45 years with HIV. Both conserved end residues are part of each CDR3.

V gene: TRBV4-3; CDR3 protein: CASSQAQGVGDTEAFF
V gene: TRBV6-6; CDR3 protein: CASSRRGQMNTEAFF
V gene: TRBV14; CDR3 protein: CASSRSLLSEQFF
V gene: TRBV4-2; CDR3 protein: CASSQAGQGVTNEKLFF
V gene: TRBV30; CDR3 protein: CAWSVDPGGRQPQHF
V gene: TRBV7-9; CDR3 protein: CASSLPGGYEQYF
V gene: TRBV30; CDR3 protein: CAWGTGQGYAEAFF
V gene: TRBV19; CDR3 protein: CASSTLGQGHNSPLHF
V gene: TRBV2; CDR3 protein: CASGTGRGNTEAFF
V gene: TRBV19; CDR3 protein: CASSGAFGGTIYEQYF
V gene: TRBV9; CDR3 protein: CASSVQSSGSKVEQFF